Reported below is one T cell receptor beta chain. Its cognate antigen is unknown. This sample is part of a study of cytomegalovirus exposure and HLA in healthy donors. Study-level results: A prior analysis recorded that most TCR beta V segments were productive about 90% or about 30% of the time.

This cohort consisted of healthy bone marrow donors. PCR involved 60 Vbeta and 13 Jbeta primers. The table came from immunoSEQ multiplex PCR; TCRdb's copy has only in-frame clones and leaves some out. Here the sample spans 120,000 or so clones, more than 75% being singletons. The TCR was taken from a man aged 25-40 years in good health and CMV-seropositive. Material: PBMCs.

CDR3: CASSIGTTSTDTQYF. CDR3 nucleotides: TGCGCCAGCAGCATAGGGACTACTAGCACAGATACGCAGTATTTT. This sequence joins TRBV5-1 and TRBJ2-3, with 7 bases aligning to TRBD2. The V and J ends lost 4 bases and 0 bases, in that order; junction bases with no gene match: 5. CDR1 SGHRS and CDR2 YFSETQ come from the germline V gene. The CDR3 loop spans 15 amino acids.